This record looks at one TCR beta chain sequence and its context. A single base separates this from a much larger clone, so it may be a read error. CDR3 length: 16 residues. V shed 6 bases and J shed 0 bases, with 17 bases lying between them. In germline, CDR1 is MNHEY, CDR2 SMNVEV (reference sequence). The data were obtained in a study of molecular identifiers for immune sequencing clone quantification. TCRdb fed the PCR reads into MiXCR, producing one record per CDR3 protein. The sample has about 640,000 distinct CDR3 sequences; approximately 20% are singletons. The rearrangement uses TRBV27 and TRBJ1-2; tentatively, D is TRBD1 (5 bases). The clonotype was recovered from a human donor in good health. Some libraries in this study had Jurkat cell RNA spiked in. Sequencing was done on a sample of naive CD8+ T cells from blood, with Jurkat cell RNA spiked in. The subset: FACS-sorted CD8+CD4-CCR7+CD45RA+ naive T cells. The CDR3 is CASSRRILGANYGYTF. In DNA form, the CDR3 reads TGTGCCAGCAGCCGCAGGATTCTGGGGGCTAACTATGGCTACACCTTC.